Listed here is a single T cell receptor (beta chain). Its antigen is unknown. These data originate in a study of shared clonotypes between healthy human individuals. In the study overall: The cohort comprised a couple of women and a few men. Their ages spanned 18 to 49 years. Whole-study findings and limits: Naive subsets typically showed greater estimated richness than memory subsets. Clonotypes that were shared across a handful of donors made up 4% to 6% of naive CD4 clonotypes.

This was a deep-level run. Here immunoSEQ multiplex PCR was the method, and the copy in TCRdb shows in-frame clones only, minus some. This sample has about 1.1 million clones, with 70% to 85% found just once. Germline V gives CDR1 SGHVS, CDR2 FNYEAQ. The CDR3 is 16 residues long. Deletions cut 1 base from V and 3 bases from J, with 12 bases between. The receptor was isolated from a man aged 18 to 30 in good health. Some clones in this sample may be carry-over from other donors' samples. The chain carries TRBV7-6 and TRBJ2-2; D remains unclear. The sequencing input was memory CD4+ T cells from PBMCs. The subset was: CD45RA-negative fraction. CDR3 in amino acids: CASSLGSALHTGELFF. The CDR3 DNA is TGTGCCAGCAGCTTAGGGTCAGCCCTTCACACCGGGGAGCTGTTTTTT.